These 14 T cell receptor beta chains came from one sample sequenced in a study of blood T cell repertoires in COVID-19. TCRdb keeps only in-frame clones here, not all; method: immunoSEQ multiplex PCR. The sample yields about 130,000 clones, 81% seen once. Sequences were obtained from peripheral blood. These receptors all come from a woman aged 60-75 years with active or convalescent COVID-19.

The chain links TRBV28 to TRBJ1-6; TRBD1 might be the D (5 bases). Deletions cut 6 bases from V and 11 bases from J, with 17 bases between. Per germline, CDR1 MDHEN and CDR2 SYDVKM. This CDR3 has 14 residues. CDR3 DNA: TGTGCCAGCAGCCTACCAGGGTCCTTGACACCCCTCCACTTT. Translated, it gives CASSLPGSLTPLHF.

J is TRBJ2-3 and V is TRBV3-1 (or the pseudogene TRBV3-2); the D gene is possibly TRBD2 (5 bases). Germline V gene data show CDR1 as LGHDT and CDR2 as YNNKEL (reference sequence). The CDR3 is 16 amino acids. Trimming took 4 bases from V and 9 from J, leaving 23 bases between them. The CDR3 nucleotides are TGTGCCAGCAGCCCTACCCAGGCAGGACTCCTCAGGACGCAGTATTTT. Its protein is CASSPTQAGLLRTQYF.

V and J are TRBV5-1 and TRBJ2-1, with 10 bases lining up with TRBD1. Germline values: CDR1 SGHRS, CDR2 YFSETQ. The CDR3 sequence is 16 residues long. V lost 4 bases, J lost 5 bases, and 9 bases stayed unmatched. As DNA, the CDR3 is TGCGCCAGCAGCGTACTCCGGGACAGGGGAAACAATGAGCAGTTCTTC. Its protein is CASSVLRDRGNNEQFF. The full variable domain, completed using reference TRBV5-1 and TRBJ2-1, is KAGVTQTPRYLIKTRGQQVTLSCSPISGHRSVSWYQQTPGQGLQFLFEYFSETQRNKGNFPGRFSGRQFSNSRSEMNVSTLELGDSALYLCASSVLRDRGNNEQFFGPGTRLTVL.

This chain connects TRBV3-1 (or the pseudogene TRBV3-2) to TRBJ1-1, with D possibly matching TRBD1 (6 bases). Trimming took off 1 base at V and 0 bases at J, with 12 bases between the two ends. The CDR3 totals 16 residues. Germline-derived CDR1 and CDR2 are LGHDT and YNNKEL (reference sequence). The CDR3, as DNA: TGTGCCAGCAGCCAAGGGAGAGGGGGTTTGAACACTGAAGCTTTCTTT. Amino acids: CASSQGRGGLNTEAFF.

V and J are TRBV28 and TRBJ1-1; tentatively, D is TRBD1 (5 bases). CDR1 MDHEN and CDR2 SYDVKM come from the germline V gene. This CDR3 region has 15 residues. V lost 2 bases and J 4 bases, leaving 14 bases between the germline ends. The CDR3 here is CASSLGGVRSTEAFF. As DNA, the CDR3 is TGTGCCAGCAGTTTAGGGGGGGTAAGGAGCACTGAAGCTTTCTTT. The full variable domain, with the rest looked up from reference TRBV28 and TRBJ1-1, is DVKVTQSSRYLVKRTGEKVFLECVQDMDHENMFWYRQDPGLGLRLIYFSYDVKMKEKGDIPEGYSVSREKKERFSLILESASTNQTSMYLCASSLGGVRSTEAFFGQGTRLTVV.

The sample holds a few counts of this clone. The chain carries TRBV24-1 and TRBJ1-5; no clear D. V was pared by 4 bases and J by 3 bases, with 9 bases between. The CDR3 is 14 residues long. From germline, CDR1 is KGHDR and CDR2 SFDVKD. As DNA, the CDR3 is TGTGCCACCAGTGAGGGAGACTCCAATCAGCCCCAGCATTTT. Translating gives CATSEGDSNQPQHF.

The CDR3 sequence is CASSFDSGYGYTF. CDR3 sequence (DNA): TGTGCCAGCAGTTTCGACAGTGGCTATGGCTACACCTTC. The rearrangement joins TRBV12-3 or TRBV12-4 to TRBJ1-2; possibly TRBD1 for D (5 bases). This CDR3 is built from 13 residues. Trimming removed 3 bases at V and 4 bases at J, with 9 bases between.

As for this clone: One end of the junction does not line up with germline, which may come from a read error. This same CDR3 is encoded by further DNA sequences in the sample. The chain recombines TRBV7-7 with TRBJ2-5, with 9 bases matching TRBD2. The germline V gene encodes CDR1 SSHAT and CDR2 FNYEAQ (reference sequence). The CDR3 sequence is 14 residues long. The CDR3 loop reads CASSRTSVMGTQYF. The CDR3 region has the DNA TGTGCTAGCAGCCGGACTAGCGTGATGGGGACCCAGTACTTC. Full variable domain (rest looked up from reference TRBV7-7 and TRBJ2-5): GAGVSQSPRYKVTKRGQDVTLRCDPISSHATLYWYQQALGQGPEFLTYFNYEAQPDKSGLPSDRFSAERPEGSISTLTIQRTEQRDSAMYRCASSRTSVMGTQYFGPGTRLLVL.

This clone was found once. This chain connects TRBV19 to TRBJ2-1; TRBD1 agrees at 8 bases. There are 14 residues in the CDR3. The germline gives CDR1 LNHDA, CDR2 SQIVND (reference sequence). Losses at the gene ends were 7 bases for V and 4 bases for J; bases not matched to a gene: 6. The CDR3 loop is CASTSGTGYNEQFF. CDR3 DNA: TGTGCCAGTACCTCCGGGACAGGTTACAATGAGCAGTTCTTC. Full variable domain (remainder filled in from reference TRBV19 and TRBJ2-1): DGGITQSPKYLFRKEGQNVTLSCEQNLNHDAMYWYRQDPGQGLRLIYYSQIVNDFQKGDIAEGYSVSREKKESFPLTVTSAQKNPTAFYLCASTSGTGYNEQFFGPGTRLTVL.

The CDR3 region is CASSMGGGQGFYQPQHF. CDR3 DNA sequence: TGTGCCAGTAGTATGGGGGGCGGACAGGGATTTTATCAGCCCCAGCATTTT. This chain links TRBV19 with TRBJ1-5; 8 nucleotides match TRBD1. The CDR3 is 17 residues long. Losses at the gene ends were 3 bases for V and 5 bases for J; bases not matched to a gene: 12. Germline V lookup: CDR1 LNHDA, CDR2 SQIVND (reference sequence).

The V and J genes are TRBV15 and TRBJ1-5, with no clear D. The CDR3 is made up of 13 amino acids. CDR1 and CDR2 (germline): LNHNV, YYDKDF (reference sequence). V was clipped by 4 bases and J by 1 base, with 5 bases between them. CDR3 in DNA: TGTGCCACCAGCACACAGAGCAATCAGCCCCAGCATTTT. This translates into CATSTQSNQPQHF.

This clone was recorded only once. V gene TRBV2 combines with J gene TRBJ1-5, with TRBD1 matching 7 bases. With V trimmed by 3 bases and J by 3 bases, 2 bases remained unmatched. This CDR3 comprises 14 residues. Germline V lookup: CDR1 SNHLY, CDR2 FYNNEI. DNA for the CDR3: TGTGCCAGCAGTGATGACAGGGTCAATCAGCCCCAGCATTTT. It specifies CASSDDRVNQPQHF. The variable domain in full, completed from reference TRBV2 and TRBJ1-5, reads EPEVTQTPSHQVTQMGQEVILRCVPISNHLYFYWYRQILGQKVEFLVSFYNNEISEKSEIFDDQFSVERPDGSNFTLKIRSTKLEDSAMYFCASSDDRVNQPQHFGDGTRLSIL.

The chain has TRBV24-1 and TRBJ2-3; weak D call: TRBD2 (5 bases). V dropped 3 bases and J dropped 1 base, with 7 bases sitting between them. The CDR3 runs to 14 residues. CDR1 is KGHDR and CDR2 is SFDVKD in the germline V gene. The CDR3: CATSDPGGTDTQYF. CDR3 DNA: TGTGCCACCAGTGATCCCGGGGGCACAGATACGCAGTATTTT.

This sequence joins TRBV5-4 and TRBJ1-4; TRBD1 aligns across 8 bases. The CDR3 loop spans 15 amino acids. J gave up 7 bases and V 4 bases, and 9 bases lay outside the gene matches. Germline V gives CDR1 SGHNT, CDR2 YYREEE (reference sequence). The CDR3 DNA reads TGTGCCAGCAGCGGAAACAGGGGGAAGGGTGAAAAACTGTTTTTT. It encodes CASSGNRGKGEKLFF.